These 24 T cell receptor beta chains originate from one sample sequenced in a study of siplizumab effects on memory and regulatory T cells. Assay used: immunoSEQ multiplex PCR; TCRdb lists only in-frame clones, some missing. The sample consists of approximately 100,000 clones, over 90% of them appearing once. Sequencing was carried out using Tregs sorted from blood. Source of these receptors: a human donor in good health.

The gene calls are TRBV19 and TRBJ2-7, with 9 bases lining up with TRBD1. The CDR3 runs to 14 residues. CDR1 and CDR2 (germline): LNHDA, SQIVND (reference sequence). The junction had 10 bases not matched to a gene; V was cut back by 10 bases and J by 3 bases. This CDR3 is CATKARDRVYEQYF. CDR3 nucleotides: TGTGCCACCAAGGCCCGGGACAGGGTCTACGAGCAGTACTTC.

The chain uses TRBV5-1 and TRBJ2-7; the D gene is possibly TRBD1 (6 bases). Trimming removed 6 bases from V and 5 bases from J, with 27 bases in between. The CDR3 is made up of 17 amino acids. CDR1 SGHRS and CDR2 YFSETQ come from the germline V gene. CDR3 coding DNA: TGCGCCAGCAAACTTCGGGGACACCCAGCGAATGGCGACGAGCAGTACTTC. It specifies CASKLRGHPANGDEQYF.

The chain links TRBV5-3 to TRBJ2-3, with TRBD1 matching 9 bases. TRBV5-3 is classed as an ORF, of uncertain function. V was pared by 6 bases and J by 4 bases, with 9 bases of the junction left unmatched. This CDR3 contains 15 residues. CDR3 in DNA: TGTGCCAGAACCGAGGACAGGGGCAACGCAGATACGCAGTATTTT. Encoded protein: CARTEDRGNADTQYF.

This chain's CDR3 is CASSLDSLNTEAFF. The CDR3 bases are TGTGCCAGCAGCTTGGACAGTTTGAACACTGAAGCTTTCTTT. This chain connects TRBV11-2 to TRBJ1-1; D may be TRBD1 (6 bases). The V and J ends lost 3 bases and 0 bases respectively, with 8 bases between them. The germline gives CDR1 SGHAT, CDR2 FQNNGV. The CDR3 is made up of 14 amino acids.

V and J are TRBV7-3 and TRBJ2-1; 7 bases agree with TRBD2. The CDR3 is 16 amino acids. In germline, CDR1 is SGHTA, CDR2 FQGTGA. J lost 0 bases, V lost 5 bases, and 7 bases had no gene match. This CDR3 is CASSAWGGSSYNEQFF. The DNA for the CDR3 is TGTGCCAGCAGCGCGTGGGGCGGGAGCTCCTACAATGAGCAGTTCTTC.

This clone occurred once. The rearrangement joins TRBV11-3 to TRBJ2-2; 8 bases line up with TRBD1. Germline lookup yields CDR1 SGHNT and CDR2 YENEEA. The CDR3 loop spans 14 amino acids. V was clipped by 5 bases and J by 5 bases; unmatched bases: 4. CDR3 amino acids: CASSRTGRTGELFF. The CDR3 region has the DNA TGTGCCAGCAGCAGGACAGGGAGGACCGGGGAGCTGTTTTTT.

The chain's CDR3 is CASSLDTNTGELFF. Here the CDR3 DNA reads TGTGCCAGCAGCTTAGATACTAACACCGGGGAGCTGTTTTTT. This sequence joins TRBV11-3 and TRBJ2-2; D gene uncertain. This CDR3 is 14 amino acids long. Germline CDR1 SGHNT, CDR2 YENEEA. Trimming cost V 0 bases and J 2 bases, with 4 bases left between them.

V usage is TRBV6-6 and J usage is TRBJ1-2; D is unresolved. The CDR3 is 13 residues long. V lost 0 bases and J 5 bases, leaving 7 bases between the germline ends. Per germline, CDR1 MNHNY and CDR2 SVGAGI (reference sequence). The CDR3 nucleotides are TGTGCCAGCAGTTACTCAGGCGGGTATGGCTACACCTTC. Translated: CASSYSGGYGYTF.

This chain connects TRBV7-2 to TRBJ2-3; 11 bases align to TRBD1. Germline V gene sequence: CDR1 SGHTA, CDR2 FQGNSA. This CDR3 contains 18 residues. V gave up 4 bases and J gave up 2 bases; unmatched junction bases: 11. CDR3 protein: CASSSGQGAAFSTDTQYF. The DNA of the CDR3 is TGTGCCAGCAGCTCAGGACAGGGGGCAGCCTTCTCCACAGATACGCAGTATTTT.

The chain has TRBV6-1 and TRBJ1-1, with TRBD1 as a possible D gene (5 bases). The CDR3 spans 14 residues. Germline CDR1 and CDR2: MNHNS and SASEGT. Trimming removed 9 bases from V and 4 bases from J, with 18 bases in between. The CDR3, as DNA: TGTGCCAGTGCGACGTGGGGGGTGTCCACTGAAGCTTTCTTT. Encoded protein: CASATWGVSTEAFF.

The chain uses TRBV5-1 and TRBJ2-1, with 8 bases that match TRBD2. The CDR3 totals 15 residues. V trimming: 4 bases; J trimming: 8 bases; junction bases outside the gene matches: 11. Per germline, CDR1 SGHRS and CDR2 YFSETQ. The CDR3 DNA reads TGCGCCAGCAGCGTAGGAGCGGGAGCGGCCGATGAGCAGTTCTTC. Protein: CASSVGAGAADEQFF.

The chain has TRBV5-1 and TRBJ1-3; no clear D. CDR1 and CDR2 from the germline V gene are SGHRS and YFSETQ. V lost 0 bases, J lost 0 bases, and 7 bases lay in between. The CDR3 sequence is 15 residues long. CDR3 in amino acids: CASSLEASSGNTIYF. The CDR3 coding sequence is TGCGCCAGCAGCTTGGAGGCCAGCTCTGGAAACACCATATATTTT.

In its sample, this clone was seen once. The CDR3 DNA reads TGTGCCAGCAGCTTAGCGGAGACGGGACCCTATGGCTACACCTTC. It is translated as CASSLAETGPYGYTF. This rearrangement joins TRBV7-2 to TRBJ1-2, with D maybe TRBD1 (5 bases). Trimming stripped 0 bases from V and 4 bases from J, with 12 bases between. This CDR3 has 15 residues. Germline V gene sequence: CDR1 SGHTA, CDR2 FQGNSA. Drawing the rest from reference TRBV7-2 and TRBJ1-2, the complete variable domain is GAGVSQSPSNKVTEKGKDVELRCDPISGHTALYWYRQSLGQGLEFLIYFQGNSAPDKSGLPSDRFSAERTGGSVSTLTIQRTQQEDSAVYLCASSLAETGPYGYTFGSGTRLTVV.

This sequence joins TRBV28 and TRBJ1-5; D remains ambiguous. V lost 7 bases and J lost 0, with 13 bases in between. Per germline, CDR1 MDHEN and CDR2 SYDVKM. The CDR3 is 15 amino acids. The CDR3 bases are TGTGCCAGCATTATGACCCAGGTTAGCAATCAGCCCCAGCATTTT. Its protein product is CASIMTQVSNQPQHF. Full variable domain (rest looked up from reference TRBV28 and TRBJ1-5): DVKVTQSSRYLVKRTGEKVFLECVQDMDHENMFWYRQDPGLGLRLIYFSYDVKMKEKGDIPEGYSVSREKKERFSLILESASTNQTSMYLCASIMTQVSNQPQHFGDGTRLSIL.

The chain employs TRBV7-9 and TRBJ2-3; 8 nucleotides line up with TRBD2. The CDR3 has 17 residues. Losses at the gene ends were 0 bases for V and 2 bases for J; bases not matched to a gene: 7. Germline V gene sequence: CDR1 SEHNR, CDR2 FQNEAQ (reference sequence). CDR3 DNA sequence: TGTGCCAGCAGCTTAGCGCGACTAGCGAAGGTCACAGATACGCAGTATTTT. This translates into CASSLARLAKVTDTQYF.

This rearrangement joins TRBV5-1 to TRBJ2-2; 8 nucleotides agree with TRBD2. Germline CDR1 and CDR2: SGHRS and YFSETQ. CDR3 length: 17 residues. Unmatched junction bases numbered 6, after V lost 1 base and J lost 1 base. Here the CDR3 reads CASSLKREGLNTGELFF. Here the CDR3 DNA reads TGCGCCAGCAGCTTGAAACGGGAGGGCCTGAACACCGGGGAGCTGTTTTTT.

This rearrangement joins TRBV5-6 to TRBJ2-7; no clear D. Germline assignment: CDR1 SGHDT and CDR2 YYEEEE. The CDR3 runs to 15 residues. Trimming stripped 2 bases from V and 3 bases from J, with 15 bases between. The CDR3 DNA follows: TGTGCCAGCAGCTTTTACCGCCGGAAGTACTACGAGCAGTACTTC. This encodes CASSFYRRKYYEQYF.

This chain joins TRBV27 and TRBJ2-2; a weak D match, TRBD1 (6 bases). This CDR3 is 14 amino acids long. Germline V gene sequence: CDR1 MNHEY, CDR2 SMNVEV (reference sequence). With 8 bases removed from V and 4 bases from J, the gap between germline ends came to 14 bases. The CDR3 reads CASGRDTTTGELFF. CDR3 sequence (DNA): TGTGCCAGCGGACGGGACACCACCACCGGGGAGCTGTTTTTT.

The genes are TRBV18 and TRBJ1-1; the D is unclear. Trimming pared 2 bases from V and 3 bases from J, leaving 10 bases between. The CDR3 spans 14 residues. The V gene's germline CDR1 is KGHSH and CDR2 LQKENI. The CDR3 loop reads CASSPFGSDTEAFF. The CDR3 DNA reads as TGTGCCAGCTCACCATTTGGGTCGGACACTGAAGCTTTCTTT.

The chain uses TRBV4-1 and TRBJ2-1; 15 bases align to TRBD2. V was clipped by 3 bases and J by 0 bases; unmatched bases: 6. There are 19 residues in the CDR3. The germline CDR1 and CDR2 sequences are MGHRA and YSYEKL. CDR3 coding DNA: TGCGCCAGCAGCCAGGGACTAGCGGGAGGCCTTCGCTCCTACAATGAGCAGTTCTTC. Its protein is CASSQGLAGGLRSYNEQFF.

V gene TRBV5-1 combines with J gene TRBJ2-1; D could derive from TRBD1 or TRBD2 (5 bases each). Germline V gene sequence: CDR1 SGHRS, CDR2 YFSETQ. V was clipped by 4 bases and J by 5 bases, with 10 bases between them. The CDR3 spans 13 residues. The DNA of the CDR3 is TGCGCCAGCAGCCGAGGGGTGGACAATGAGCAGTTCTTC. Its protein product is CASSRGVDNEQFF.

The V gene is TRBV2, the J gene TRBJ1-1; D not resolved. CDR3 length equals 14 residues. Between the trimmed V and J ends, which lost 3 bases and 0 bases, there was a span of 8 bases. The germline gives CDR1 SNHLY, CDR2 FYNNEI. This CDR3 reads CASSDRPVNTEAFF. In DNA, the CDR3 is TGTGCCAGCAGTGATAGGCCGGTGAACACTGAAGCTTTCTTT.

V is TRBV5-6 and J is TRBJ1-2; no reliable D call. The V gene's germline CDR1 is SGHDT and CDR2 YYEEEE. Trimming removed 3 bases from V and 4 bases from J, with 16 bases in between. The CDR3 runs 15 residues. CDR3 DNA sequence: TGTGCCAGCAGCTACGTCCCCCCGGAGGCCTATGGCTACACCTTC. Its translation is CASSYVPPEAYGYTF.

The rearrangement joins TRBV6-5 to TRBJ1-1; D is undetermined. This CDR3 comprises 14 residues. V lost 7 bases and J 1 base, leaving 13 bases between the germline ends. CDR1 is MNHEY, CDR2 SVGAGI, per germline. The CDR3 loop is CASTDATPNTEAFF. DNA for the CDR3: TGTGCCAGCACTGACGCGACACCGAACACTGAAGCTTTCTTT.